Ten or more counts support the clone carrying this T cell receptor (beta chain). These data come from a study of regulatory T cells in long-lasting Graves disease. Germline trimming cut 6 bases from V and 4 bases from J; bases unmatched to any gene: 12. The V gene's germline CDR1 is MDHEN and CDR2 SYDVKM. The CDR3 covers 16 residues. Building the TCR beta libraries relied on iRepertoire HTBI primers, and CDR3 regions underwent Arm-PCR. Using its own MiXCR run on the multiplex PCR reads, TCRdb lists one record per CDR3 protein. The data hold roughly 470,000 distinct CDR3 sequences, with around 20% observed a single time. Time point defined: persistent/refractory GD, antithyroid drugs over 5 years with positive TRAb. The TCR library used RNA extracted from PBMCs.

The starting material was peripheral blood mononuclear cells (PBMCs), obtained when the disease was refractory, from a patient treated with antithyroid drugs. This TCR was recovered from a female donor with Graves disease. The genes are TRBV28 and TRBJ2-7; TRBD1 matches at 10 bases. The CDR3 loop reads CASRPTGTGVVYEQYF. The CDR3 bases are TGTGCCAGCAGACCGACCGGGACAGGGGTTGTGTACGAGCAGTACTTC.